This T cell receptor (beta chain) is from a study of technical replicates of blood from a handful of donors. V was pared by 1 base and J by 6 bases, with 15 bases between. The CDR3 spans 16 residues. The V gene's germline CDR1 is SSHAT and CDR2 FNYEAQ (reference sequence). Data came from immunoSEQ multiplex PCR; TCRdb stores just in-frame clones and leaves some out. The sample has 55,000 to 70,000 clones; approximately 84% are singletons. The rearrangement uses TRBV7-7 and TRBJ2-2, with D maybe TRBD2 (6 bases). The sequence was obtained from a human donor in good health. Some clones in this sample may be carry-over from other donors' samples. The sequenced sample consisted of PBMCs. CDR3: CASSLGGRLVAGELFF. CDR3 DNA: TGTGCCAGCAGCTTAGGTGGCCGACTAGTAGCCGGGGAGCTGTTTTTT.